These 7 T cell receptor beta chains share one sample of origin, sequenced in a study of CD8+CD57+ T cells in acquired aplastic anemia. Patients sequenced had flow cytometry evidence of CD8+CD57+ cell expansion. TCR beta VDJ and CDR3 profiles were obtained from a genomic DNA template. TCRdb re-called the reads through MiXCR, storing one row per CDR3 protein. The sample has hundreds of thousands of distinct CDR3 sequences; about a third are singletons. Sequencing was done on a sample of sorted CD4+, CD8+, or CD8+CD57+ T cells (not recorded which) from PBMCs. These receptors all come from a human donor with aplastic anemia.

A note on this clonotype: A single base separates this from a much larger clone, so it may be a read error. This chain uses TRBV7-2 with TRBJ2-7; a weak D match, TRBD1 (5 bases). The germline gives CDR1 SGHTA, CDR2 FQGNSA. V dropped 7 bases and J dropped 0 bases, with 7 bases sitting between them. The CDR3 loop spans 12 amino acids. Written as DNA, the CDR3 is TGTGCCAGCAACAGGAGCTCCTACGAGCAGTACTTC. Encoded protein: CASNRSSYEQYF.

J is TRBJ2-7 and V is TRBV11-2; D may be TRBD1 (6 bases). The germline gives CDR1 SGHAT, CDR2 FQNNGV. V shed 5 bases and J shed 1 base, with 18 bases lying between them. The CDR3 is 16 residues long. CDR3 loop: CASSEYAGVISYEQYF. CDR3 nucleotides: TGTGCCAGCAGCGAGTACGCAGGGGTTATTTCCTACGAGCAGTACTTC. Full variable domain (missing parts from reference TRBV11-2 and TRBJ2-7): EAGVAQSPRYKIIEKRQSVAFWCNPISGHATLYWYQQILGQGPKLLIQFQNNGVVDDSQLPKDRFSAERLKGVDSTLKIQPAKLEDSAVYLCASSEYAGVISYEQYFGPGTRLTVT.

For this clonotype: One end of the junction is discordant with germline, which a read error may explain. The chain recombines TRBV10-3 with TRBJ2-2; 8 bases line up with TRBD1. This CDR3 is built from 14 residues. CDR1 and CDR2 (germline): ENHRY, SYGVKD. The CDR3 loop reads CASRQGANTEELFF. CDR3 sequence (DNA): TGTGCCAGCAGGCAGGGGGCGAACACCGAGGAGCTGTTTTTT.

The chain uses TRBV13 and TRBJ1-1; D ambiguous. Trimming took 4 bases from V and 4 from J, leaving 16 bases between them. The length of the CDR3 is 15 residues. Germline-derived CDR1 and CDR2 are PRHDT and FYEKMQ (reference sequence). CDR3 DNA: TGTGCCAGCAGCTCTCGTGGGGTCTACGGCACTGAAGCTTTCTTT. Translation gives CASSSRGVYGTEAFF.

The chain's CDR3 is CASSSAGGGYTF. Written as DNA, the CDR3 is TGTGCCAGCAGCTCGGCCGGGGGAGGCTACACCTTC. The genes are TRBV30 and TRBJ1-2; maybe TRBD1 (5 bases). The ends were cut back, 8 bases at V and 8 bases at J, with 18 bases in the middle. The CDR3 covers 12 residues. Germline CDR1 reads GTSNPN; CDR2 reads SVGIG (reference sequence).

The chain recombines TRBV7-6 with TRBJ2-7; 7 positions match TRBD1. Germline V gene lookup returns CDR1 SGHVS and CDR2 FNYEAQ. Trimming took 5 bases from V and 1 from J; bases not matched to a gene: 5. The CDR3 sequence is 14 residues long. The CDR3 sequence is CASSQDRASYEQYF. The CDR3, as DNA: TGTGCCAGCAGCCAAGACAGGGCTTCCTACGAGCAGTACTTC.

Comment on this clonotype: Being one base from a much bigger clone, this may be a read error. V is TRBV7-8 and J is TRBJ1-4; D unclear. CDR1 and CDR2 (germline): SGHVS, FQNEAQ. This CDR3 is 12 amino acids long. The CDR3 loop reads CASRSEAEKLSF. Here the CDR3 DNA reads TGTGCCAGCAGATCGGAGGCGGAAAAACTGTCTTTT.